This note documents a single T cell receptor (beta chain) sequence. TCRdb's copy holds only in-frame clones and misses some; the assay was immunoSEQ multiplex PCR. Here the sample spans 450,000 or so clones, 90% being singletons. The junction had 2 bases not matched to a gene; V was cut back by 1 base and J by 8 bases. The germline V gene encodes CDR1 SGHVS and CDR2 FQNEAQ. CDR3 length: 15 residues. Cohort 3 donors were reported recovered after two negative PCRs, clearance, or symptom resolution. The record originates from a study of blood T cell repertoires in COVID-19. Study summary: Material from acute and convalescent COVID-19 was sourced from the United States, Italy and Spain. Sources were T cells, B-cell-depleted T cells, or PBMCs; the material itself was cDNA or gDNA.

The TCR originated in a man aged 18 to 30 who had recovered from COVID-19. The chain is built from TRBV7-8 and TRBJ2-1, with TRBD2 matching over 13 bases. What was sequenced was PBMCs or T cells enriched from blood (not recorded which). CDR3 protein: CASSLGTSGRDEQFF. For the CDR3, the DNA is TGTGCCAGCAGCTTAGGGACTAGCGGGAGAGATGAGCAGTTCTTC.